These 19 T cell receptor beta chains share one sample of origin, sequenced in a study of CD8 T cells in Susac syndrome (dated by TCRdb to between 2019 and 2020). To prepare the library, the immunoSEQ multiplex PCR assay was applied. RNA was extracted using the RNeasy kit, and about 0.45 to 1 microgram was reverse transcribed with random hexamers. The raw public reads went through TCRdb reprocessing: fastp at Q25, MiXCR clone calling, in-frame beta chains kept. All rows with the same CDR3 protein become a single entry with the most common DNA and genes. Recorded for this sample are under 70,000 distinct CDR3 sequences; more than 90% of them occurred a single time. The ten biggest clones cover approximately 0.21% of the sample. Material for sequencing was CD8+ T cells from PBMCs. The receptor set was obtained from a human donor in good health.

This clonotype appeared once. The chain joins TRBV19 to TRBJ2-7, with D hard to call. Germline V gene sequence: CDR1 LNHDA, CDR2 SQIVND (reference sequence). The V and J ends lost 0 bases and 5 bases respectively, with 8 bases between them. CDR3 size: 13 residues. The CDR3: CASSIDGEDEQYF. The CDR3 DNA is TGTGCCAGTAGTATAGATGGGGAAGACGAGCAGTACTTC. The whole variable domain, filled in from reference TRBV19 and TRBJ2-7, reads DGGITQSPKYLFRKEGQNVTLSCEQNLNHDAMYWYRQDPGQGLRLIYYSQIVNDFQKGDIAEGYSVSREKKESFPLTVTSAQKNPTAFYLCASSIDGEDEQYFGPGTRLTVT.

This clonotype was detected only a few times. The rearrangement joins TRBV11-3 to TRBJ2-3, with D possibly matching TRBD1 (6 bases). V lost 2 bases and J lost 5, with 20 bases in between. Germline CDR1 SGHNT, CDR2 YENEEA. The CDR3 is made up of 17 amino acids. CDR3: CASSLLPMIEGGDTQYF. Written as DNA, the CDR3 is TGTGCCAGCAGCTTACTTCCAATGATAGAAGGGGGAGATACGCAGTATTTT.

This chain connects TRBV29-1 to TRBJ2-1; D uncertain. Germline V lookup: CDR1 SQVTM, CDR2 ANQGSEA. V was cut by 4 bases and J by 7 bases, with 14 bases left in between. The CDR3 length is 13 residues. The CDR3 bases are TGCAGCGTTGTGCCGGGTTATGTGAATGAGCAGTTCTTC. This translates into CSVVPGYVNEQFF.

The gene calls are TRBV7-9 and TRBJ2-5; D not certain. V was pared by 5 bases and J by 2 bases, with 9 bases between. This CDR3 contains 13 residues. The V gene's germline CDR1 is SEHNR and CDR2 FQNEAQ (reference sequence). CDR3 in DNA: TGTGCCAGCAGCCCAGAACGTCAAGAGACCCAGTACTTC. Protein product: CASSPERQETQYF.

This clonotype was recorded only once. V is TRBV20-1 and J is TRBJ1-3; TRBD1 aligns across 8 bases. The V segment lost 3 bases and the J segment 2 bases; nucleotides outside the gene matches: 6. The germline gives CDR1 DFQATT, CDR2 SNEGSKA (reference sequence). This CDR3 contains 15 residues. This CDR3 is CSARTGVEAGNTIYF. The CDR3 DNA follows: TGCAGTGCTAGGACAGGGGTGGAAGCTGGAAACACCATATATTTT.

The V gene is TRBV12-3 or TRBV12-4, the J gene TRBJ1-4; D is perhaps TRBD1 (5 bases). Trimming pared 6 bases from V and 8 bases from J, leaving 10 bases between. This CDR3 has 12 amino acids. The CDR3 here is CASSSGGEKLFF. The CDR3 nucleotides are TGTGCCAGCAGCTCTGGGGGGGAAAAACTGTTTTTT.

This clonotype was observed a single time. The chain has TRBV15 and TRBJ2-7; D possibly corresponds to TRBD1 (6 bases). Trimming cost V 1 base and J 3 bases, with 13 bases left between them. The germline CDR1 and CDR2 sequences are LNHNV and YYDKDF (reference sequence). This CDR3 has 15 amino acids. CDR3 residues: CATSRATTGGYEQYF. As DNA, the CDR3 is TGTGCCACCAGCAGAGCCACGACAGGCGGCTACGAGCAGTACTTC.

This clonotype was seen only once. The J gene is TRBJ2-7, the V gene TRBV12-5, with unresolved D. CDR3 length: 13 residues. Germline CDR1 is LGHNT and CDR2 is FRNRAP. V was pared by 3 bases and J by 6 bases, with 12 bases between. CDR3 region: CASGFSAGSEQYF. In DNA, the CDR3 is TGTGCTAGTGGTTTTTCCGCCGGCAGCGAGCAGTACTTC. The full variable domain, in which reference TRBV12-5 and TRBJ2-7 provide the parts outside the CDR3, is DARVTQTPRHKVTEMGQEVTMRCQPILGHNTVFWYRQTMMQGLELLAYFRNRAPLDDSGMPKDRFSAEMPDATLATLKIQPSEPRDSAVYFCASGFSAGSEQYFGPGTRLTVT.

The chain joins TRBV6-2 or TRBV6-3 to TRBJ2-1; a weak D match, TRBD2 (7 bases). The germline V and J ends were trimmed by 8 bases and 1 base, with 18 bases remaining between them. The CDR3 loop spans 16 amino acids. CDR1 MNHEY and CDR2 SVGEGT come from the germline V gene. In DNA form, the CDR3 reads TGTGCCAGCGAGGTAGGGCGGGGGCCATCCTACAATGAGCAGTTCTTC. Its translation is CASEVGRGPSYNEQFF.

The chain links TRBV12-3 or TRBV12-4 to TRBJ2-2; maybe TRBD2 (7 bases). This CDR3 has 16 residues. V was pared by 4 bases and J by 1 base, with 13 bases between. The CDR3 reads CASSSTGGGNTGELFF. The DNA of the CDR3 is TGTGCCAGCAGTTCCACGGGGGGCGGGAACACCGGGGAGCTGTTTTTT.

The rearrangement joins TRBV6-2 or TRBV6-3 to TRBJ2-1; TRBD1 matches 7 bases. Per the germline V gene, CDR1 is MNHEY and CDR2 is SVGEGT. Germline trimming cut 6 bases from V and 8 bases from J; bases unmatched to any gene: 10. The CDR3 contains 14 residues. The CDR3 protein is CASSPRDSLDEQFF. For the CDR3, the DNA is TGTGCCAGCAGCCCTCGGGACAGTCTAGATGAGCAGTTCTTC.

Here the CDR3 DNA reads TGTGCCAGCAGCCAAGAAGGGGCCCCACTCCCCCCATATGGCTACACCTTC. Its translation is CASSQEGAPLPPYGYTF. The rearrangement joins TRBV14 to TRBJ1-2, with D possibly matching TRBD1 (5 bases). Germline CDR1 reads SGHDN; CDR2 reads FVKESK. The CDR3 length is 17 residues. Trimming stripped 0 bases from V and 5 bases from J, with 19 bases between.

The chain couples TRBV7-2 to TRBJ1-1; 10 bases are a match to TRBD1. The CDR3 has 15 amino acids. Germline V gene lookup returns CDR1 SGHTA and CDR2 FQGNSA. The V gene end was trimmed by 3 bases and the J gene end by 3 bases; junction bases not matched to a gene: 4. CDR3 coding DNA: TGTGCCAGCAGCTTGTGGGACAGGGGAGACACTGAAGCTTTCTTT. Translating it yields CASSLWDRGDTEAFF.

J is TRBJ2-5 and V is TRBV13; a possible D gene is TRBD2 (6 bases). V lost 1 base and J 1 base, leaving 13 bases between the germline ends. The CDR3 sequence is 16 residues long. The germline gives CDR1 PRHDT, CDR2 FYEKMQ (reference sequence). The CDR3 spells CASSLDPGGAQETQYF. The CDR3 region has the DNA TGTGCCAGCAGCTTAGACCCCGGAGGGGCCCAAGAGACCCAGTACTTC.

This chain joins TRBV29-1 and TRBJ2-4, with D maybe TRBD2 (6 bases). Looked up from germline, CDR1 is SQVTM and CDR2 is ANQGSEA. This CDR3 region has 15 residues. CDR3: CITEGSGLKKNIQYF. The CDR3, as DNA: TGCATTACGGAGGGGTCAGGGCTTAAAAAAAACATTCAGTACTTC. Full variable domain (outside the CDR3, taken from reference TRBV29-1 and TRBJ2-4): SAVISQKPSRDICQRGTSLTIQCQVDSQVTMMFWYRQQPGQSLTLIATANQGSEATYESGFVIDKFPISRPNLTFSTLTVSNMSPEDSSIYLCITEGSGLKKNIQYFGAGTRLSVL.

The chain's CDR3 is CATSDLNQPQHF. The CDR3 nucleotides read TGTGCCACCAGTGATTTGAATCAGCCCCAGCATTTT. The V call is TRBV24-1, the J call TRBJ1-5; D unclear. From germline, CDR1 is KGHDR and CDR2 SFDVKD. The length of the CDR3 is 12 residues. The V gene lost 0 bases and the J gene lost 4 bases, with 0 bases spanning the gap.

The chain is built from TRBV11-3 and TRBJ1-3; 7 bases fit TRBD1. Germline CDR1 is SGHNT and CDR2 is YENEEA. With V trimmed by 0 bases and J by 1 base, 15 bases remained unmatched. CDR3 size: 20 residues. The CDR3 region has the DNA TGTGCCAGCAGCTTAGATCGATATAGGGACAGAACTGATTCTGGAAACACCATATATTTT. Translating gives CASSLDRYRDRTDSGNTIYF.

This rearrangement joins TRBV7-9 to TRBJ2-3; the D gene is possibly TRBD2 (6 bases). The CDR3 runs to 15 residues. The V end lost 5 bases, the J end lost 1 base, and 13 bases lay between the germline ends. Germline V gene data show CDR1 as SEHNR and CDR2 as FQNEAQ (reference sequence). CDR3 DNA sequence: TGTGCCAGCAGCCAAGCACCGGGGGGCACAGATACGCAGTATTTT. Encoded protein: CASSQAPGGTDTQYF.

The V gene is TRBV20-1, the J gene TRBJ1-2; D perhaps matches TRBD1 (5 bases). CDR3 length: 14 amino acids. CDR1 and CDR2 (germline): DFQATT, SNEGSKA (reference sequence). V was pared by 0 bases and J by 2 bases, with 10 bases between. Here the CDR3 reads CSARDIKGNYGYTF. CDR3 coding DNA: TGCAGTGCTAGAGATATTAAGGGGAACTATGGCTACACCTTC.